This T cell receptor (beta chain) is from a study of blood T cell repertoires in COVID-19. The wider study: Samples representing acute and convalescent COVID-19 were sourced from the United States, Italy and Spain.

V was clipped by 4 bases and J by 5 bases, with 11 bases between them. The CDR3 has 13 residues. CDR1 MNHEY and CDR2 SVGAGI come from the germline V gene. Participant ages covered about 18 to 89 years across 24 US areas. Participants' own reports of clinical history determined their cohort assignment. Per the study methods: Reference gene primers were amplified, and this amplification served to estimate nucleated cell counts. Assay used: immunoSEQ multiplex PCR; TCRdb lists only in-frame clones, some missing. Clone size and the V and J calls come from that table; the DNA yielded D and trimming. This table has about 220,000 clones, 75% to 90% appearing once.

Sample: PBMCs or T cells enriched from blood (not recorded which). This rearrangement joins TRBV6-5 to TRBJ1-1; D not resolved. The origin of this receptor is a woman between 18 and 29 years old in a cohort exposed to, infected with or recovered from COVID-19 (not recorded which). CDR3 sequence reads: CASSSPGVTEAFF. The CDR3 DNA reads TGTGCCAGCAGTTCCCCAGGTGTGACTGAAGCTTTCTTT.